The 12 T cell receptor beta chains given below trace back to one sample, sequenced in a study of blood T cell repertoires in COVID-19. Assay used: immunoSEQ multiplex PCR; TCRdb lists only in-frame clones, some missing. The table has roughly 190,000 clones, roughly nine tenths seen once. The sample was peripheral blood. The receptors shown here come from a man aged 25-45 years with acute or convalescent COVID-19.

The chain has TRBV5-1 and TRBJ1-2, with D tentatively TRBD1 (6 bases). The V end lost 1 base, the J end lost 10 bases, and 17 bases lay between the germline ends. The CDR3 covers 14 residues. Germline CDR1 is SGHRS and CDR2 is YFSETQ. CDR3 bases: TGCGCCAGCAGCTTGTCGGGGGGCCTAGACCTCTACACCTTC. Amino acid sequence: CASSLSGGLDLYTF. The whole variable domain, remainder taken from reference TRBV5-1 and TRBJ1-2, is KAGVTQTPRYLIKTRGQQVTLSCSPISGHRSVSWYQQTPGQGLQFLFEYFSETQRNKGNFPGRFSGRQFSNSRSEMNVSTLELGDSALYLCASSLSGGLDLYTFGSGTRLTVV.

J is TRBJ1-1 and V is TRBV28, with TRBD1 as a possible D gene (5 bases). Per the germline V gene, CDR1 is MDHEN and CDR2 is SYDVKM. The CDR3 has 15 residues. Trimming stripped 4 bases from V and 1 base from J, with 13 bases between. CDR3 sequence reads: CASSSIGQGNTEAFF. The CDR3 region has the DNA TGTGCCAGCAGTTCCATCGGGCAGGGGAACACTGAAGCTTTCTTT.

This clone has only one observation. The chain uses TRBV6-2 or TRBV6-3 and TRBJ2-1, with TRBD2 matching 7 bases. The V segment lost 6 bases and the J segment 5 bases; nucleotides outside the gene matches: 10. CDR3 length: 15 residues. The germline V gene encodes CDR1 MNHEY and CDR2 SVGEGT. CDR3 in DNA: TGTGCCAGCAGACCTGACTGGGCGGGGGACAATGAGCAGTTCTTC. It is translated as CASRPDWAGDNEQFF.

The chain links TRBV7-3 to TRBJ2-1, with 11 nucleotides matching TRBD2. The J segment lost 7 bases and the V segment lost 1 base, leaving 6 bases of the junction unmatched. Germline CDR1 SGHTA, CDR2 FQGTGA. The CDR3 spans 16 residues. The CDR3 protein is CASSLRLAGGGNEQFF. The DNA for the CDR3 is TGTGCCAGCAGCTTAAGGCTAGCGGGAGGAGGAAATGAGCAGTTCTTC.

The rearrangement links TRBV28 to TRBJ1-1, with a weak D call TRBD1 (5 bases). Trimming cost V 7 bases and J 5 bases, with 14 bases left between them. Germline loops: CDR1 MDHEN, CDR2 SYDVKM. CDR3 length: 13 amino acids. The CDR3 loop reads CASTASDSTEAFF. CDR3 bases: TGTGCCAGCACCGCTAGCGACAGTACTGAAGCTTTCTTT.

The chain employs TRBV12-3 or TRBV12-4 and TRBJ2-7, with 12 bases identical to TRBD2. The J segment lost 6 bases and the V segment lost 5 bases, leaving 2 bases of the junction unmatched. The CDR3 consists of 13 residues. This CDR3 reads CASSVTSGSEQYF. CDR3 nucleotides: TGTGCCAGCAGTGTGACTAGCGGGAGCGAGCAGTACTTC.

The rearrangement joins TRBV6-5 to TRBJ1-1, with 7 bases aligning to TRBD1. This CDR3 has 14 amino acids. The trim removed 7 bases at V and 2 bases at J, leaving 7 bases unmatched. Germline CDR1 MNHEY, CDR2 SVGAGI. DNA for the CDR3: TGTGCCAGCAACCACAGGGGTTTAAACACTGAAGCTTTCTTT. Translation gives CASNHRGLNTEAFF.

The chain links TRBV19 to TRBJ1-1, with TRBD1 as a possible D gene (6 bases). The V gene's germline CDR1 is LNHDA and CDR2 SQIVND (reference sequence). The CDR3 totals 14 residues. The germline V and J ends were trimmed by 5 bases and 3 bases, with 13 bases remaining between them. CDR3 residues: CASSPHSGDTEAFF. The CDR3 region has the DNA TGTGCCAGTAGTCCGCACTCAGGGGACACTGAAGCTTTCTTT.

V usage is TRBV3-1 (or the pseudogene TRBV3-2) and J usage is TRBJ2-5; tentative D call: TRBD2 (5 bases). Trimming left V 2 bases short and J 2 bases short, with 18 bases between. Germline values: CDR1 LGHDT, CDR2 YNNKEL (reference sequence). The CDR3 length is 17 residues. The CDR3 DNA reads as TGTGCCAGCAGCCAATATCCGGACTTAAATCGACAAGAGACCCAGTACTTC. The encoded protein is CASSQYPDLNRQETQYF.

V usage is TRBV4-2 and J usage is TRBJ1-2, with D perhaps TRBD1 (5 bases). CDR1 LGHNA and CDR2 YNFKEQ come from the germline V gene. The CDR3 is 13 residues long. V dropped 1 base and J dropped 7 bases, with 10 bases sitting between them. The CDR3 region has the DNA TGTGCCAGCAGCCAAGTTACGGGGGGTGGCTACACCTTC. It translates to CASSQVTGGGYTF.

The chain uses TRBV19 and TRBJ2-7; TRBD2 agrees at 8 bases. V was clipped by 5 bases and J by 7 bases; unmatched bases: 16. The germline CDR1 and CDR2 sequences are LNHDA and SQIVND (reference sequence). The CDR3 length is 16 residues. The CDR3 is CASSPDGGVGTSEQYF. The DNA of the CDR3 is TGTGCCAGTAGTCCCGACGGGGGGGTTGGGACGAGTGAGCAGTACTTC.

The rearrangement links TRBV18 to TRBJ1-3; TRBD1 agrees at 7 bases. The CDR3 totals 14 residues. With 5 bases clipped from V and 4 bases from J, the junction kept 5 bases outside the gene matches. CDR1 is KGHSH, CDR2 LQKENI, per germline. The CDR3 loop is CASSTETGGNTIYF. The CDR3 region has the DNA TGTGCCAGCTCAACGGAGACAGGGGGAAACACCATATATTTT.